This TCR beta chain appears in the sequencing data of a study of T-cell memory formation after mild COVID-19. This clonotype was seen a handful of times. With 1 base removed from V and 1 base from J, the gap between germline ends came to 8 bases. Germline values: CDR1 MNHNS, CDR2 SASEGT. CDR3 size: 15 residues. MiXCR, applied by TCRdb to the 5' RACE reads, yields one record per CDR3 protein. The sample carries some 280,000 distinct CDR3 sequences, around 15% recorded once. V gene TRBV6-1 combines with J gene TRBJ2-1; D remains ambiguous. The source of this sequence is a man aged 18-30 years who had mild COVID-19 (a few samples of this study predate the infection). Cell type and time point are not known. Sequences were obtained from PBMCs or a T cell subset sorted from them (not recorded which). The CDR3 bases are TGTGCCAGCAGTGAAGTTCCGGGTTCCTACAATGAGCAGTTCTTC. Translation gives CASSEVPGSYNEQFF.